This T cell receptor (beta chain) is drawn from a study of post-analysis software for immune sequencing data. Looking at the study overall: Relapsing-remitting, secondary progressive and progressive-relapsing courses of multiple sclerosis were included.

Unique molecular identifiers were carried by the TCR beta cDNA libraries. When about 1 to 11 million T cells were used, they gave approximately 450,000 cDNA molecules. A single record per CDR3 protein comes from TCRdb applying MiXCR to the PCR reads. The sample lists hundreds of thousands of distinct CDR3 sequences, approximately 60% occurring once. Whole-study results and caveats: Strong co-clustering by F measure was seen for same-batch samples. When patients were compared with controls, 4 or 5 TRBV segments were more frequent, TRBV5-6, TRBV5-1 and TRBV20-1 among them. Multiple sclerosis patients showed significantly lower normalized Chao1 diversity than controls did.

Trimming took 7 bases from V and 7 from J; bases not matched to a gene: 4. Per the germline V gene, CDR1 is DFQATT and CDR2 is SNEGSKA (reference sequence). This CDR3 has 11 amino acids. Comment on this clonotype: What it binds is unknown.

This clonotype was sampled from a girl aged 2-10 years with multiple sclerosis. The specimen sequenced was blood. The rearrangement links TRBV20-1 to TRBJ1-2, with 9 nucleotides matching TRBD1. This CDR3 reads CSGTTGGGYTF. The CDR3 DNA is TGCAGTGGGACGACAGGGGGTGGCTACACCTTC.